Reported below is one T cell receptor beta chain. The antigen is not known. The junction shows a germline mismatch at one end, possibly a read error. Alongside a J-beta primer mix, a sample-barcoded 5' primer served in a second PCR lasting roughly 6 to 11 cycles. Each CDR3 protein gets one entry after TCRdb re-called the 5' RACE reads with MiXCR. The sample has fewer than 900,000 distinct CDR3 sequences, 45% to 50% seen once. The sample comes from a study of blood T cells in healthy people across ages. Study results and limitations: Observed TCR beta diversity showed a strong correlation with the percentage of naive T cells as measured by flow cytometry. Higher diversity and more naive CD4+ cells were features of long-lived donors, compared to aged donors. TCR beta diversity, measured per million T cells, fell in a roughly linear way with age.

The clonotype was recovered from a woman in her sixties or seventies in good health. The specimen sequenced was blood.

CDR3 sequence reads: CSVAGGRRSCEQYF. The CDR3 nucleotides are TGCAGCGTTGCCGGCGGGAGAAGATCCTGCGAGCAGTACTTC. V is TRBV29-1 and J is TRBJ2-7; TRBD2 agrees at 7 bases. The CDR3 contains 14 residues. CDR1 and CDR2 (germline): SQVTM, ANQGSEA.